These T cell receptor beta chains were read from a single sample in a study of OX40 agonist ivuxolimab in advanced cancers. The assay was immunoSEQ multiplex PCR, and TCRdb's table has in-frame clones only and misses some. The table lists fewer than 45,000 clones, 88% of them singletons. The sequencing used CD4+ or CD8+ T cells sorted from blood, collected in a trial of the OX40 agonist ivuxolimab. The receptors shown here come from an adult with an advanced solid tumor such as melanoma, head and neck, liver or kidney cancer. CDR3s include the opening cysteine and the closing phenylalanine or tryptophan. The D gene is left open where the match is weak. Rows give clone size only sometimes, using once, few, many, or a class for an expanded clone.

V gene	clone size	J gene	D gene	CDR3 DNA	CDR3 protein
TRBV27	NA	TRBJ1-2	TRBD1	TGTGCCAGCAGTTTCCTACCCCAGACAGGGCCGGATGGCTACACCTTC	CASSFLPQTGPDGYTF
TRBV6-1	NA	TRBJ2-3	TRBD2	TGTGCCAGCAGTGGAGAGACTAGCGGGCATAGTACAGATACGCAGTATTTT	CASSGETSGHSTDTQYF
TRBV5-6	NA	TRBJ1-1	NA	TGTGCCAGCAGCTTGCTACTGAACACTGAAGCTTTCTTT	CASSLLLNTEAFF
TRBV28	NA	TRBJ1-5	TRBD1	TGTGCCAGCAGTAGGGACAGGTCTGGCCAGCCCCAGCATTTT	CASSRDRSGQPQHF
TRBV13	once	TRBJ1-2	NA	TGTGCCAGCAGCACAGGGTCCAACTATGGCTACACCTTC	CASSTGSNYGYTF
TRBV11-2	NA	TRBJ2-7	NA	TGTGCCAGCAGCTTAGGTCACTCTTCGGACGAGCAGTACTTC	CASSLGHSSDEQYF
TRBV11-2	NA	TRBJ2-3	NA	TGTGCCAGCAGCTTAACGGGCGGATTGAGGCACACAGATACGCAGTATTTT	CASSLTGGLRHTDTQYF
TRBV6-6	NA	TRBJ1-1	NA	TGTGCCAGCAGTTACTCGCCGGGAGGCACTGAAGCTTTCTTT	CASSYSPGGTEAFF
TRBV25-1	NA	TRBJ2-1	NA	TGTGCCAGCAGCTACGGAGGGGGCGAGCAGTTCTTC	CASSYGGGEQFF
TRBV27	NA	TRBJ2-7	NA	TGTGCCAGCAGTTTACAACAGGCCTACGAGCAGTACTTC	CASSLQQAYEQYF
TRBV6-5	NA	TRBJ1-1	NA	TGTGCCAGCAGATCCTTCGGGGGTTGGTCTGAAGCTTTCTTT	CASRSFGGWSEAFF
TRBV2	NA	TRBJ2-1	TRBD2	TGTGCCAGCAGTGATCTCCCGCCAGCGGGAGACACCTACAATGAGCAGTTCTTC	CASSDLPPAGDTYNEQFF
TRBV2	NA	TRBJ1-6	NA	TGTGCCAGCAGGGGGTACGATGGAACAAGCTCCTATAATTCACCCCTCCACTTT	CASRGYDGTSSYNSPLHF
TRBV27	NA	TRBJ2-3	NA	TGTGCCTCCCGTACACTCAACCGGGGTCATACGCAGTATTTT	CASRTLNRGHTQYF
TRBV30	NA	TRBJ2-5	TRBD2	TGTGCCTGGAGTACGGCGGGAGGGGGACAAGAGACCCAGTACTTC	CAWSTAGGGQETQYF
TRBV4-1	once	TRBJ2-3	NA	TGCGCCAGCAGCCAAGGGCGCACAGATACGCAGTATTTT	CASSQGRTDTQYF
TRBV21-1	NA	TRBJ2-7	NA	TGTGCCAGCAGCAAAGTTCTCTGCCGGGAGACCCACGAGCAGTACTTC	CASSKVLCRETHEQYF
TRBV5-1	NA	TRBJ1-2	NA	TGCGCCAGCAGCTTCGGGGGGAATGGCTACACCTTC	CASSFGGNGYTF
TRBV28	NA	TRBJ2-5	NA	TGTGCCAGCACCTTGGAGAGGGGTAGACTCCAAGAGACCCAGTACTTC	CASTLERGRLQETQYF
TRBV6-5	NA	TRBJ1-1	NA	TGTGCCAGCAGTCAAGCTATGAACACTGAAGCTTTCTTT	CASSQAMNTEAFF
TRBV6-1	NA	TRBJ1-6	NA	TGTGCCAGCAGTGGCGGCGGCGTTGGACCGATCTATAATTCACCCCTCCACTTT	CASSGGGVGPIYNSPLHF
TRBV6-5	NA	TRBJ1-1	NA	TGTGCCAGCAGCCTAACGGAGGGCACTGAAGCTTTCTTT	CASSLTEGTEAFF
TRBV28	NA	TRBJ1-2	TRBD1	TGTGCCAGCAGTTTCGGCGGGACAGACCATGGCTACACCTTC	CASSFGGTDHGYTF
TRBV7-5	NA	TRBJ1-1	NA	TGTGCCAGAAGCTTATGCCTTCAGGGGAACACTGAAGCTTTCTTT	CARSLCLQGNTEAFF
TRBV2	NA	TRBJ1-1	NA	TGTGCCAGCAGTGAGGTGGGCACTGAAGCTTTTTTT	CASSEVGTEAFF
TRBV19	medium-sized	TRBJ1-1	TRBD1	TGTGCCAGTAGTGCGGACAGGTGGACTGAAGCTTTCTTT	CASSADRWTEAFF
TRBV30	NA	TRBJ2-5	NA	TGTGCTGTTAGCGGACGCGGCGAGACCCAGTACTTC	CAVSGRGETQYF
TRBV7-6	NA	TRBJ1-2	NA	TGTGCCAGCAGCCCCGGGGTTATCTATGGCTACACCTTC	CASSPGVIYGYTF
TRBV4-1	NA	TRBJ2-1	TRBD1	TGCGCCAGCAGCCCAGGACAGGGCACCTTTAATGAGCAGTTCTTC	CASSPGQGTFNEQFF
TRBV11-2	NA	TRBJ2-4	TRBD2	TGTGCCAGCAGCGGGAGGGTCAAAAACATTCAGTACTTC	CASSGRVKNIQYF
TRBV6-5	NA	TRBJ1-2	NA	TGTGCCAGCAGTTACTCAGGGGGAAGCTATGGCTACACCTTC	CASSYSGGSYGYTF
TRBV30	NA	TRBJ2-7	NA	TGTGCCTGGAGTTTGGCACCCTACGAGCAGTACTTC	CAWSLAPYEQYF
TRBV15	once	TRBJ2-1	NA	TGTGCCACCGGGGACCCCCGTTACAATGAGCAGTTCTTC	CATGDPRYNEQFF
TRBV11-2	NA	TRBJ2-7	TRBD1	TGTGCCAGCAGACCGACAGGGGATTACGAGCAGTACTTC	CASRPTGDYEQYF
TRBV30	NA	TRBJ1-1	NA	TGTGCCTGGAGTGACGGGGTAGGGCAAGCTTTCTTT	CAWSDGVGQAFF
TRBV4-2	NA	TRBJ1-5	TRBD1	TGTGCCAGCAGCCAAGACGTAATCACAGGGGGCGCGATTCAGCCCCAGCATTTT	CASSQDVITGGAIQPQHF
TRBV27	NA	TRBJ2-1	NA	TGTGCCAGCAGTTTTTCTCCGGGGAGCTCCTACAATGAGCAGTTCTTC	CASSFSPGSSYNEQFF
TRBV29-1	NA	TRBJ2-2	NA	TGCAGCGTTGAAGATCGTAAGGGGGCCGGGGAGCTGTTTTTT	CSVEDRKGAGELFF
TRBV5-6	NA	TRBJ1-2	NA	TGTGCCAGCAGCTTGGAGGTGGCAGCTAACTATGGCTACACCTTC	CASSLEVAANYGYTF
TRBV7-9	NA	TRBJ1-1	TRBD1	TGTGCCAGCAGCTCACCCGGACAGGGAGGCACTGAAGCTTTCTTT	CASSSPGQGGTEAFF
TRBV13	NA	TRBJ1-6	NA	TGTGCCAGCAGCCCCTTTCAGCCAGGGGAGCTCCACTTT	CASSPFQPGELHF
TRBV6-1	NA	TRBJ1-1	TRBD1	TGTGCCAGCAGTACAGGGGGAACGACTGAAGCTTTCTTT	CASSTGGTTEAFF